The T cell receptor (beta chain) described here comes from a study of blood T cell repertoires in COVID-19. About the study: Spain, Italy and the United States supplied samples that represented acute and convalescent COVID-19. T cells, B-cell-depleted T cells, or PBMCs supplied cDNA or gDNA.

Original processing notes: Nucleated cell counts were estimated from reference gene primer amplification. Some clones are missing from TCRdb's copy, which holds only in-frame ones; the method was immunoSEQ multiplex PCR. V and J calls and clone size are those listed in that table; D and trimming were worked out from the DNA. The sample includes more than 200,000 clones, 84% seen only once; the top ten take approximately 1.5%. This CDR3 has 13 residues. The J segment lost 6 bases and the V segment lost 5 bases, leaving 6 bases of the junction unmatched. V usage is TRBV12-3 or TRBV12-4 and J usage is TRBJ1-1; 7 bases agree with TRBD1. The TCR originated in a woman in her thirties or forties who had recovered from COVID-19. Sequenced material: peripheral blood. The CDR3 nucleotides are TGTGCCAGCAGTCGACAGGGAGGTTCTGAAGCTTTCTTT. Its protein is CASSRQGGSEAFF.